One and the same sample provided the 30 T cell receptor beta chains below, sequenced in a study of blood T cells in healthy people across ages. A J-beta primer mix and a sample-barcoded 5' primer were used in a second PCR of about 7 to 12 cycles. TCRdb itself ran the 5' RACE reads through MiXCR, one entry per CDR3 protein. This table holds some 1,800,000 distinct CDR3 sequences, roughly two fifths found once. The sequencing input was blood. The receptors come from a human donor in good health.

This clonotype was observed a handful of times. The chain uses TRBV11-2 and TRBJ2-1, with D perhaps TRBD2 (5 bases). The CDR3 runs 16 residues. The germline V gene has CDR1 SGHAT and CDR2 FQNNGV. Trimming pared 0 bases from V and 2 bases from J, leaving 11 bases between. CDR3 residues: CASSLDQRATYNEQFF. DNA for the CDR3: TGTGCCAGCAGCTTAGATCAGAGGGCCACCTACAATGAGCAGTTCTTC.

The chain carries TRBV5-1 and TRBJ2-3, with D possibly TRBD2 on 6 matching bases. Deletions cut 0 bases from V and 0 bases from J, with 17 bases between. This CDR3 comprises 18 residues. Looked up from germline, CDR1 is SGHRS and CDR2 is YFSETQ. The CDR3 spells CASSLVRGWRGSTDTQYF. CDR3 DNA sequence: TGCGCCAGCAGCTTGGTTCGCGGGTGGAGGGGCAGCACAGATACGCAGTATTTT.

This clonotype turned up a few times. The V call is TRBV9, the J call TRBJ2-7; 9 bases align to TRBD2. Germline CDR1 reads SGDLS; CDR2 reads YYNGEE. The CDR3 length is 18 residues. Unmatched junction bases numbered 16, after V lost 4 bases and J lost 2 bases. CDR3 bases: TGTGCCAGCAGCTCTAGCCACAGACAGCGGGGGGATCCCTACGAGCAGTACTTC. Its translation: CASSSSHRQRGDPYEQYF.

The DNA for the CDR3 is TGTGCCAGCAGCCAGGGGGCTTTAGGGGGGACCCAGTACTTC. Its protein is CASSQGALGGTQYF. This chain links TRBV3-1 with TRBJ2-5, with D possibly matching TRBD1 (6 bases). Germline V gene lookup returns CDR1 LGHDT and CDR2 YNNKEL (reference sequence). The CDR3 spans 14 residues. V lost 3 bases to trimming and J lost 7 bases, with 15 bases between them.

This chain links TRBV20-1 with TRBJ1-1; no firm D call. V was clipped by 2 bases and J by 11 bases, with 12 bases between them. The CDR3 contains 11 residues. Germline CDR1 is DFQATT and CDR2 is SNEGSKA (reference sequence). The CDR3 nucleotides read TGCAGTGCTAGATACGGACGTGGTGCTTTCTTT. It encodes CSARYGRGAFF.

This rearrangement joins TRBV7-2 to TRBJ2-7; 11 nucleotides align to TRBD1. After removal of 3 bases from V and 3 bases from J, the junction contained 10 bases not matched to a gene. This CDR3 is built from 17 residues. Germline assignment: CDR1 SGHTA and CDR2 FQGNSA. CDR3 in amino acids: CASSLKAGQGGNYEQYF. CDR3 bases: TGTGCCAGCAGCTTGAAGGCGGGACAGGGGGGGAACTACGAGCAGTACTTC.

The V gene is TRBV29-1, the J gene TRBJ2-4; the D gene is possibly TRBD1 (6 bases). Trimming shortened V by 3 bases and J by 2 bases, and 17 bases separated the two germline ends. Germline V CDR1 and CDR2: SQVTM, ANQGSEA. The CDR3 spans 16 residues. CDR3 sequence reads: CSVDISGVDSKNIQYF. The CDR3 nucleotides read TGCAGCGTTGATATTTCAGGGGTTGATTCCAAAAACATTCAGTACTTC.

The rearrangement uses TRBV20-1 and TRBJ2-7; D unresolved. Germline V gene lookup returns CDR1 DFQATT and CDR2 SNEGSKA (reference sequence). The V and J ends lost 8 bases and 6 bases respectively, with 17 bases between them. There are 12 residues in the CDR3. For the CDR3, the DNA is TGCAGTTCCGTTCGGACCAATTTCGAGCAGTACTTC. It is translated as CSSVRTNFEQYF.

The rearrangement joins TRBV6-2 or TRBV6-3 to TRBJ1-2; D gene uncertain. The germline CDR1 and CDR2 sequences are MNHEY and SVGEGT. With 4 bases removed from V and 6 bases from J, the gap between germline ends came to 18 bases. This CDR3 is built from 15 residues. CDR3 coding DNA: TGTGCCAGCAGTTTACTATACGACAATTTCGATGGCTACACCTTC. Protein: CASSLLYDNFDGYTF.

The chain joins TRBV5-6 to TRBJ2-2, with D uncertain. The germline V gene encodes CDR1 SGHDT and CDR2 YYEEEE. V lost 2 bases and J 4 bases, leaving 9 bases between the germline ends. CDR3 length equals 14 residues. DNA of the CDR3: TGTGCCAGCAGCTTCGGACCGACCACCGGGGAGCTGTTTTTT. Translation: CASSFGPTTGELFF.

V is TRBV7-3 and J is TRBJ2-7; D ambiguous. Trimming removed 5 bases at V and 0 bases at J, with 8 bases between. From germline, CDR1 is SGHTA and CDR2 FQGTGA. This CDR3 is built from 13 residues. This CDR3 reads CASSIQNSYEQYF. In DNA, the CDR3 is TGTGCCAGCAGCATACAGAACTCCTACGAGCAGTACTTC.

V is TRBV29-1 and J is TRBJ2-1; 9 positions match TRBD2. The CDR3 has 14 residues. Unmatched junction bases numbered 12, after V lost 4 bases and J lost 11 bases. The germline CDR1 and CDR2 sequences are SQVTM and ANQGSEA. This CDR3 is CSVVSSGACRKQFF. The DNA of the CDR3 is TGCAGCGTTGTATCTAGCGGGGCTTGCCGGAAGCAGTTCTTC.

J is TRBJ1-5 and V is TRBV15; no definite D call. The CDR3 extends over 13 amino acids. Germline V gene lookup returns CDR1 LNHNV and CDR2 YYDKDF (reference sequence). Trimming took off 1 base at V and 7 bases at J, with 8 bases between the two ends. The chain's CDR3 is CATSRGVAQPQHF. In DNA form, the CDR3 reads TGTGCCACCAGCAGAGGGGTGGCACAGCCCCAGCATTTT. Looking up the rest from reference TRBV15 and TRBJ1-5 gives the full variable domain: DAMVIQNPRYQVTQFGKPVTLSCSQTLNHNVMYWYQQKSSQAPKLLFHYYDKDFNNEADTPDNFQSRRPNTSFCFLDIRSPGLGDTAMYLCATSRGVAQPQHFGDGTRLSIL.

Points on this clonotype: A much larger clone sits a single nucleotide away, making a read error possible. The CDR3 nucleotides are TGCAGCGCCGAGGACAGGGGGGGCTCTGGGACCAACGTCCTGACTTTC. Translated: CSAEDRGGSGTNVLTF. The rearrangement joins TRBV29-1 to TRBJ2-6, with 10 bases lining up with TRBD1. The germline CDR1 and CDR2 sequences are SQVTM and ANQGSEA. The CDR3 loop spans 16 amino acids.

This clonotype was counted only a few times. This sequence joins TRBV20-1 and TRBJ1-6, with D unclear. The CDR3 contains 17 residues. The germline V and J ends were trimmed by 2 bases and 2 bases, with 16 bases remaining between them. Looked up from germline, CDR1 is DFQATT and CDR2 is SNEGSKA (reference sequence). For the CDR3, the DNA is TGCAGTGCTAGACACAGCCAAAGTGGTGCCTATAATTCACCCCTCCACTTT. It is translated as CSARHSQSGAYNSPLHF.

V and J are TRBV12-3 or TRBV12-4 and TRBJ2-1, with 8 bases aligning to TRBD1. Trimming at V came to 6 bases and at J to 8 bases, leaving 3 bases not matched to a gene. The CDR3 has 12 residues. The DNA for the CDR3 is TGTGCCAGCAGACAACAGGGGGATGAGCAGTTCTTC. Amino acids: CASRQQGDEQFF.

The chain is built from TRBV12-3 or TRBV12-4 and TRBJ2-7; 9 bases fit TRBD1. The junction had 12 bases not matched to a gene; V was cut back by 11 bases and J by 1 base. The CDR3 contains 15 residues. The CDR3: CAGTRRQGGSYEQYF. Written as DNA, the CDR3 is TGTGCCGGCACAAGGAGACAGGGGGGATCCTACGAGCAGTACTTC.

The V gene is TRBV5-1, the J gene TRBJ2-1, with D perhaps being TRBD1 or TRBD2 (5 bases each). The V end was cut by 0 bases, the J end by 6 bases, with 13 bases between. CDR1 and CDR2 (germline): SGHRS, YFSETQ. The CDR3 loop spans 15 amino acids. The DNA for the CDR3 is TGCGCCAGCAGCTTGGCAGGGACCCTCTTCAATGAGCAGTTCTTC. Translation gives CASSLAGTLFNEQFF.

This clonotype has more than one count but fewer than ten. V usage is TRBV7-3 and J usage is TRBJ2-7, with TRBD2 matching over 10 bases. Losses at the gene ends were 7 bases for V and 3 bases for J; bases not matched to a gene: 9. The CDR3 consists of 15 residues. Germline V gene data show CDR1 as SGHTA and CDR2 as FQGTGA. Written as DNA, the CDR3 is TGTGCCAGCATCAGTAGCGGGGGGCTCTTCTACGAGCAGTACTTC. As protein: CASISSGGLFYEQYF.

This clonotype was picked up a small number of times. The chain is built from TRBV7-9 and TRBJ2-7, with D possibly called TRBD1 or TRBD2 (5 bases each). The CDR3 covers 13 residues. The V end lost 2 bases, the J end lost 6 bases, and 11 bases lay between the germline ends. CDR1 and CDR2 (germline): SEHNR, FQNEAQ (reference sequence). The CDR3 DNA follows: TGTGCCAGCAGCTTACTAGCAGACAGCGAGCAGTACTTC. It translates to CASSLLADSEQYF.

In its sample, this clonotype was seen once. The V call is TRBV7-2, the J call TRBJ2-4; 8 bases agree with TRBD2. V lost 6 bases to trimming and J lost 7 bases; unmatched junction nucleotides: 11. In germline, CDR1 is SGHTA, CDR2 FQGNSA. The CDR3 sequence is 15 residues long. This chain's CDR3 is CASSFDRGGWNIQYF. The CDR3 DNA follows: TGTGCCAGCAGTTTCGATCGGGGGGGATGGAACATTCAGTACTTC. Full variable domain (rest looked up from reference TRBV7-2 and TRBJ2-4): GAGVSQSPSNKVTEKGKDVELRCDPISGHTALYWYRQSLGQGLEFLIYFQGNSAPDKSGLPSDRFSAERTGGSVSTLTIQRTQQEDSAVYLCASSFDRGGWNIQYFGAGTRLSVL.

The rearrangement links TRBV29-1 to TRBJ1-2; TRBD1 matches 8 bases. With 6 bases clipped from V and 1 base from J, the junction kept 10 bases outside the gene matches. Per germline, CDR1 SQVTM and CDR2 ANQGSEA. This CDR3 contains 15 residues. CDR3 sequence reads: CSVETWTGSNYGYTF. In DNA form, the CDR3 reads TGCAGCGTGGAAACTTGGACAGGGAGTAACTATGGCTACACCTTC. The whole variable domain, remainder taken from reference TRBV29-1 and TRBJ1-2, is SAVISQKPSRDICQRGTSLTIQCQVDSQVTMMFWYRQQPGQSLTLIATANQGSEATYESGFVIDKFPISRPNLTFSTLTVSNMSPEDSSIYLCSVETWTGSNYGYTFGSGTRLTVV.

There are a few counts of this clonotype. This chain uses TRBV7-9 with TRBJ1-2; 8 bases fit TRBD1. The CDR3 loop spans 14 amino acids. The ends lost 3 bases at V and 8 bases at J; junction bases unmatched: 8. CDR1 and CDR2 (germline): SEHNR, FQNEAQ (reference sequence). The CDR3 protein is CASSFGTGVWGYTF. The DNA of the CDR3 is TGTGCCAGCAGCTTCGGGACAGGCGTATGGGGCTACACCTTC.

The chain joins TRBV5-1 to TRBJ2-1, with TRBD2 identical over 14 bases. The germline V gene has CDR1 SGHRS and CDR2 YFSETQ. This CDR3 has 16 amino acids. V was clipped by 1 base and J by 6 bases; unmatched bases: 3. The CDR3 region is CASSLLGTSGSNEQFF. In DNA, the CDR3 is TGCGCCAGCAGCTTGCTTGGGACTAGCGGGAGCAATGAGCAGTTCTTC.

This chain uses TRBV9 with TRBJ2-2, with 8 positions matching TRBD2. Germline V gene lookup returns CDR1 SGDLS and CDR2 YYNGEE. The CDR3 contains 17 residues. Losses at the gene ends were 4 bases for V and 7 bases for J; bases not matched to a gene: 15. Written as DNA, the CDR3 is TGTGCCAGCAGCCACCTCGGCCGGGGGGGCCCAGGCGGGGAGCTGTTTTTT. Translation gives CASSHLGRGGPGGELFF.

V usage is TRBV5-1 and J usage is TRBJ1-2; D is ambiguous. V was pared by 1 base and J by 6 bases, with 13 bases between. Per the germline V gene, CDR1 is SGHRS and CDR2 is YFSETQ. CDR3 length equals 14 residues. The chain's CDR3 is CASSLQSSLDGYTF. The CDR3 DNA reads TGCGCCAGCAGCTTGCAGTCGAGTCTGGATGGCTACACCTTC.

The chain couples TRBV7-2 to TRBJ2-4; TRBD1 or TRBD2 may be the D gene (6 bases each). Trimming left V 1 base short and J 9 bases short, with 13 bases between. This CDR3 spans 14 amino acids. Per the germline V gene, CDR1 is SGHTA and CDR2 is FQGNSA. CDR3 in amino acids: CASSLGGGRGIQYF. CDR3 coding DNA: TGTGCCAGCAGCTTAGGTGGGGGGCGGGGCATTCAGTACTTC.

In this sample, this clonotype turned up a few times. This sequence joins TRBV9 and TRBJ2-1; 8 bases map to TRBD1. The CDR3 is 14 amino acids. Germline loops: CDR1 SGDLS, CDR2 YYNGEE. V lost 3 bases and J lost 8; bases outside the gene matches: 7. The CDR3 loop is CASSGTGGRDEQFF. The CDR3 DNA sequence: TGTGCCAGCAGCGGTACAGGGGGGAGAGATGAGCAGTTCTTC.

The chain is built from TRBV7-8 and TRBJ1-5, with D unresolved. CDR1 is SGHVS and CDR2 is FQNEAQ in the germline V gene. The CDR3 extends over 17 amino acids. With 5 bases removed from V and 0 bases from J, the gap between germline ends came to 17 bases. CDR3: CASSLGLPSYSNQPQHF. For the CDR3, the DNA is TGTGCCAGCAGCCTTGGCCTACCTAGCTATAGCAATCAGCCCCAGCATTTT. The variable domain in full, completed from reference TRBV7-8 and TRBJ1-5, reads GAGVSQSPRYKVAKRGQDVALRCDPISGHVSLFWYQQALGQGPEFLTYFQNEAQLDKSGLPSDRFFAERPEGSVSTLKIQRTQQEDSAVYLCASSLGLPSYSNQPQHFGDGTRLSIL.

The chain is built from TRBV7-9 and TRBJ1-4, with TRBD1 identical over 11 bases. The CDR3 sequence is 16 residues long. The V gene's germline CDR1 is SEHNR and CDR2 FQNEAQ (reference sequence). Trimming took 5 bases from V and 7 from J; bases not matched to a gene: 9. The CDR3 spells CASSPHRTGGIEKLFF. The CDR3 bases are TGTGCCAGCAGCCCTCATCGGACAGGGGGCATTGAAAAACTGTTTTTT.